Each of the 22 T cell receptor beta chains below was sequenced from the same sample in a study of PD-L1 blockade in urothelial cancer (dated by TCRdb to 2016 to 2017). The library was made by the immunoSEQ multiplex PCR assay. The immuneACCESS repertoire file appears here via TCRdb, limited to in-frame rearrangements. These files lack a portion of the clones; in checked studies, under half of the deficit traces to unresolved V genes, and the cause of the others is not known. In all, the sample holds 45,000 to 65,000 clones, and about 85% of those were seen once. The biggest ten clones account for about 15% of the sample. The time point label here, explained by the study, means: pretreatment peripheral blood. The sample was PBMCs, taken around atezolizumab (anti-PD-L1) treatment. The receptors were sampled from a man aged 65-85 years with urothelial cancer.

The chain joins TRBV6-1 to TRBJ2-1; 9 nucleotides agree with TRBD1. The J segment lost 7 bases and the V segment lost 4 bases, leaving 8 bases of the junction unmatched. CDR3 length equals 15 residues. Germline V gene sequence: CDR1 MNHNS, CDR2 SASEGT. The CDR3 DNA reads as TGTGCCAGCAGTGTCTCCGGGACAGGGATAAATGAGCAGTTCTTC. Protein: CASSVSGTGINEQFF.

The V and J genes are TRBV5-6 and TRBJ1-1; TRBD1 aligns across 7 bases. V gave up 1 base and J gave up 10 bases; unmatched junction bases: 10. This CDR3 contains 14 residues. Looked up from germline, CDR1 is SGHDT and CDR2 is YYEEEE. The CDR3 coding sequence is TGTGCCAGCAGCTTGACGGCAGGGGGTCTTGGAGCTTTCTTT. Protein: CASSLTAGGLGAFF.

For the CDR3, the DNA is TGTGCCAGCAGGGACGCTGGGGCTTACGAGCAGTACTTC. Protein: CASRDAGAYEQYF. The rearrangement joins TRBV6-1 to TRBJ2-7, with D possibly matching TRBD1 (5 bases). CDR1 and CDR2 (germline): MNHNS, SASEGT. V gave up 6 bases and J gave up 4 bases, with 13 bases separating them. The CDR3 contains 13 residues.

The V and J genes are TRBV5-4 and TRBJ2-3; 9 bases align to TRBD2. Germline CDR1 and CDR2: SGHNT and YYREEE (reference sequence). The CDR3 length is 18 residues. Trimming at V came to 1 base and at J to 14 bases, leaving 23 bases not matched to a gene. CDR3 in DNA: TGTGCCAGCAGCTTGAGGGGCGGGAGGGCCTCTTCGCACAGATACGCGTATTTT. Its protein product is CASSLRGGRASSHRYAYF.

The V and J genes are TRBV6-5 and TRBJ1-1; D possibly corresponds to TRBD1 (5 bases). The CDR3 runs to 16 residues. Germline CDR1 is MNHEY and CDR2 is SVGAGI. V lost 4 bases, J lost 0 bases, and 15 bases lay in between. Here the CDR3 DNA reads TGTGCCAGCAGTTCCGGACGGGGGTACATGAACACTGAAGCTTTCTTT. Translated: CASSSGRGYMNTEAFF.

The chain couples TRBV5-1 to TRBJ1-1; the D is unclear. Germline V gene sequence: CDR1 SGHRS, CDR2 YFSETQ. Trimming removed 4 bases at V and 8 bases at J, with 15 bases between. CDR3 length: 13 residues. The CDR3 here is CASSPDPGIEAFF. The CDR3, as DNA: TGCGCCAGCAGCCCAGACCCCGGGATCGAAGCTTTCTTT.

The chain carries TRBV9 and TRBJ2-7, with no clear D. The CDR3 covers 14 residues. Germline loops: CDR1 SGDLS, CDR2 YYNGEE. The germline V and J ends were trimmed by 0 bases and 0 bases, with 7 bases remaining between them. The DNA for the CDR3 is TGTGCCAGCAGCGTAGGGCACCTCTCCTACGAGCAGTACTTC. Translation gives CASSVGHLSYEQYF.

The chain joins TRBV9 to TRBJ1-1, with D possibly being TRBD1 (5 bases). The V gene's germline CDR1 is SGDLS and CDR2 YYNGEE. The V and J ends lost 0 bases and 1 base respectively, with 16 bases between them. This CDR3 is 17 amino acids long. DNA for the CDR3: TGTGCCAGCAGCGTAGCCCCCGTGGGGACTCAGAACACTGAAGCTTTCTTT. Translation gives CASSVAPVGTQNTEAFF.

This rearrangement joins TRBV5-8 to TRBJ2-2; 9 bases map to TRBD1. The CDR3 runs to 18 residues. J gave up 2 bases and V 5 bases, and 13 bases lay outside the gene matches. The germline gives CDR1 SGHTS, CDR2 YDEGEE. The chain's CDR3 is CASRDLQLGQGNTGELFF. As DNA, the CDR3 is TGTGCCAGCAGGGATCTCCAACTGGGACAGGGAAACACCGGGGAGCTGTTTTTT.

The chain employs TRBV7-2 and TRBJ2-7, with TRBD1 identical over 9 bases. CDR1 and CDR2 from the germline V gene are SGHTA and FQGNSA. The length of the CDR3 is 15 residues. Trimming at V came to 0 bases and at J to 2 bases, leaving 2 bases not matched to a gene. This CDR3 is CASSLAGTGTYEQYF. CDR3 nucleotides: TGTGCCAGCAGCTTAGCGGGGACAGGGACCTACGAGCAGTACTTC.

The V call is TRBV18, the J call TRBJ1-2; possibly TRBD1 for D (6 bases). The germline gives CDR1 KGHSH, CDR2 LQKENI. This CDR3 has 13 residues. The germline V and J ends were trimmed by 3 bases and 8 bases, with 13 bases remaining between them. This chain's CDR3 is CASSPPGGTGYTF. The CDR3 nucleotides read TGTGCCAGCTCACCGCCCGGGGGGACAGGCTACACCTTC. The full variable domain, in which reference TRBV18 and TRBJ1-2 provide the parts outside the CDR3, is NAGVMQNPRHLVRRRGQEARLRCSPMKGHSHVYWYRQLPEEGLKFMVYLQKENIIDESGMPKERFSAEFPKEGPSILRIQQVVRGDSAAYFCASSPPGGTGYTFGSGTRLTVV.

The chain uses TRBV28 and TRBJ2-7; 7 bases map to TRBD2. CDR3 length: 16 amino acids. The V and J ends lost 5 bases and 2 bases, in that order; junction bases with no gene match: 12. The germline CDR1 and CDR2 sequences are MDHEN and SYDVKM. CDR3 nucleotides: TGTGCCAGCAGTGGCCTAGGGCGGGGGTCCCCCTACGAGCAGTACTTC. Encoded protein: CASSGLGRGSPYEQYF. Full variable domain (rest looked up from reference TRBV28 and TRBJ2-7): DVKVTQSSRYLVKRTGEKVFLECVQDMDHENMFWYRQDPGLGLRLIYFSYDVKMKEKGDIPEGYSVSREKKERFSLILESASTNQTSMYLCASSGLGRGSPYEQYFGPGTRLTVT.

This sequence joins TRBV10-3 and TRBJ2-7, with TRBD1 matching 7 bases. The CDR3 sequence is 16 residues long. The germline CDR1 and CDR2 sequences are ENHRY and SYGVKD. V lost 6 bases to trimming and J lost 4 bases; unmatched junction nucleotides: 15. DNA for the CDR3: TGTGCCATCAGGGAATCCTTTGGGCAGGGGGAATACGAGCAGTACTTC. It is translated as CAIRESFGQGEYEQYF.

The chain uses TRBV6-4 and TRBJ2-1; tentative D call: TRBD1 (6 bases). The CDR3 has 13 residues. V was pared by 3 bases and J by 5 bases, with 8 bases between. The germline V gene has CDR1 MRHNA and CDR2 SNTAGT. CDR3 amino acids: CASSEGANNEQFF. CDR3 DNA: TGTGCCAGCAGTGAGGGGGCAAACAATGAGCAGTTCTTC.

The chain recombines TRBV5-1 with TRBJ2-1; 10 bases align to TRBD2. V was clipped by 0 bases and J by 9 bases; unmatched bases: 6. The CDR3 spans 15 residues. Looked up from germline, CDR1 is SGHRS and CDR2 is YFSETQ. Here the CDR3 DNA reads TGCGCCAGCAGCTTGGGGCTAGCGGGAGATTTTGAGCAGTTCTTC. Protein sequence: CASSLGLAGDFEQFF.

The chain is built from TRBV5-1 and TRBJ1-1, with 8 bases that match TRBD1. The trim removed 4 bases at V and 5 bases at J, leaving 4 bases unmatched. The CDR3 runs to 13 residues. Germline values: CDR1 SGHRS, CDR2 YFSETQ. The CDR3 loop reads CASSRDRYTEAFF. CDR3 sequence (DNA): TGCGCCAGCAGCCGGGACAGGTATACTGAAGCTTTCTTT.

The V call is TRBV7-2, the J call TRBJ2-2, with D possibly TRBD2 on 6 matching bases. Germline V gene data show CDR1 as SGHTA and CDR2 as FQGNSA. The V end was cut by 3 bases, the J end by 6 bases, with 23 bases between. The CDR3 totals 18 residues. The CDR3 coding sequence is TGTGCCAGCAGCTTGGTCGCCCCGACTAGTACCTCCCCCGGGGAGCTGTTTTTT. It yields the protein CASSLVAPTSTSPGELFF.

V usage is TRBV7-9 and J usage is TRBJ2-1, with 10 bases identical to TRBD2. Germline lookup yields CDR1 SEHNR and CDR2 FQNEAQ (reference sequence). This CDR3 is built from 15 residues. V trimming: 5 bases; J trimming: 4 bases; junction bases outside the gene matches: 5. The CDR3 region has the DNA TGTGCCAGCAGCCTAGGACTAGCGGAATACAATGAGCAGTTCTTC. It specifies CASSLGLAEYNEQFF.

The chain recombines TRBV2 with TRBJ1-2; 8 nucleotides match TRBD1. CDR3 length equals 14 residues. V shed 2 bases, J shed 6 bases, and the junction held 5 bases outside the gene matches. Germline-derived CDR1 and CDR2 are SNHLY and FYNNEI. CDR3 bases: TGTGCCAGCAGTGAACTGGGCAGGGGGCATGGCTACACCTTC. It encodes CASSELGRGHGYTF.

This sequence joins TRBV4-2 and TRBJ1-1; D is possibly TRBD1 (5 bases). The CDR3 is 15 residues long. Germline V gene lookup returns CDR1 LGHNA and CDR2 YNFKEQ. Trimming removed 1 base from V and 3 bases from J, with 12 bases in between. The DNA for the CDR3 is TGTGCCAGCAGCCAAGCGGGGACTGGGGACACTGAAGCTTTCTTT. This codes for CASSQAGTGDTEAFF.

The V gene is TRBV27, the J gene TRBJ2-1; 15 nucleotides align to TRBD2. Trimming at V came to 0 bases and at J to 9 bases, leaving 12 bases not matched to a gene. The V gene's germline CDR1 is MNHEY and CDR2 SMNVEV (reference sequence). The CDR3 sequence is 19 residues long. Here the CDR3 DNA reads TGTGCCAGCAGTTTATCCCGGGCCGGGACTAGCGGGAGGAGCGGTGAGCAGTTCTTC. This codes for CASSLSRAGTSGRSGEQFF.

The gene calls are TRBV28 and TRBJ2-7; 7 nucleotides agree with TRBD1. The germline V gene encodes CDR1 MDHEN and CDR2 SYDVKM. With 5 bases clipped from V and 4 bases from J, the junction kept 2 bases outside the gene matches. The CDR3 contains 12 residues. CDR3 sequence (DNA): TGTGCCAGCAGTAGGGGGCTGTACGAGCAGTACTTC. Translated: CASSRGLYEQYF.